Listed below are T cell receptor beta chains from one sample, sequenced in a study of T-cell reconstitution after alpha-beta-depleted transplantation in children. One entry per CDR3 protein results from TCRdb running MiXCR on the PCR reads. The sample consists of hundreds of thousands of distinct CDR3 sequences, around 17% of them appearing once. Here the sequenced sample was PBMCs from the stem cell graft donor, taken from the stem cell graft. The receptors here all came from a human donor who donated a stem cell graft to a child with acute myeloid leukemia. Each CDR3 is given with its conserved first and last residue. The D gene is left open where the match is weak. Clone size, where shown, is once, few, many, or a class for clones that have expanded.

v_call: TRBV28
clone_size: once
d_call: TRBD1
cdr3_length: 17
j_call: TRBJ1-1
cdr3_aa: CASSLRGGRGRGTEAFF
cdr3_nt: TGTGCCAGCAGTTTAAGGGGAGGCAGGGGGCGAGGGACTGAAGCTTTCTTT

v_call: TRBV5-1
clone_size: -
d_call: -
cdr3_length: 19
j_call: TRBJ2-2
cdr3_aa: CASSLVVGASASNTGELFF
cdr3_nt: TGCGCCAGCAGCTTGGTAGTCGGTGCCTCCGCTTCGAACACCGGGGAGCTGTTTTTT

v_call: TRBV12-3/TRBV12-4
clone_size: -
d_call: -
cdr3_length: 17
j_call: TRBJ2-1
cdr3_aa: CASSLRILKGHRSEQFF
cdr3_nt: TGTGCCAGCAGTCTCAGGATACTAAAGGGTCACAGGAGTGAGCAGTTCTTC

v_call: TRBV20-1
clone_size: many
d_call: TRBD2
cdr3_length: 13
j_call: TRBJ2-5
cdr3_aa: CSATPGGLETQYF
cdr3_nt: TGCAGTGCTACGCCGGGGGGGCTCGAGACCCAGTACTTC

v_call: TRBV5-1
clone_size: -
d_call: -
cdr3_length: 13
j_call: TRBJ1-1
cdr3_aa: CASSTRENTEAFF
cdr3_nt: TGCGCCAGCAGCACCAGGGAGAACACTGAAGCTTTCTTT

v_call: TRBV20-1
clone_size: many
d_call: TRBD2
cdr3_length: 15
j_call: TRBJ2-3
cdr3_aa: CSANRRRGSTDTQYF
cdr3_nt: TGCAGTGCCAACCGGAGGCGGGGGAGCACAGATACGCAGTATTTT

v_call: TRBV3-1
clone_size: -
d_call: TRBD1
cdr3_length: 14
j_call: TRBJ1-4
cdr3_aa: CASSQRTGDEKLFF
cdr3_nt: TGTGCCAGCAGCCAGAGGACAGGGGACGAAAAACTGTTTTTT

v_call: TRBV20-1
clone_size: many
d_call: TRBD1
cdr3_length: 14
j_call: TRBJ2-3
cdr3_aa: CSAPRQGIGDTQYF
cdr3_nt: TGCAGTGCCCCGAGACAGGGGATTGGGGATACGCAGTATTTT

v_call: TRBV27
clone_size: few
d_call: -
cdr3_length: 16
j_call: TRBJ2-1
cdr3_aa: CASSPTGTPTYNEQFF
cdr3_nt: TGTGCCAGCAGCCCGACCGGGACACCCACCTACAATGAGCAGTTCTTC

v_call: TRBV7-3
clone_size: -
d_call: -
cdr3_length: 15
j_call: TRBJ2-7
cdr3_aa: CASSQSGGSDYEQYF
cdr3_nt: TGTGCCAGCAGCCAGTCAGGGGGGTCGGACTACGAGCAGTACTTC

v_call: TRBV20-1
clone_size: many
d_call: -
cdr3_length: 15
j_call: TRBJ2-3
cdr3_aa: CSARDLWGPTDTQYF
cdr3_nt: TGCAGTGCTAGGGACCTATGGGGGCCCACAGATACGCAGTATTTT

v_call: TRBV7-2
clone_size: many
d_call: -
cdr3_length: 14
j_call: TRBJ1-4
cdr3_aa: CASSLELNRQKLFF
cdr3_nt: TGTGCCAGCAGCTTAGAGTTGAATAGGCAAAAACTGTTTTTT

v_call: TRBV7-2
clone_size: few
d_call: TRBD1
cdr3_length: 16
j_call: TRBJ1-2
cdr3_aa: CASSPGGGDRVGGYTF
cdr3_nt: TGTGCCAGCAGCCCCGGTGGAGGGGACAGGGTTGGTGGCTACACCTTC

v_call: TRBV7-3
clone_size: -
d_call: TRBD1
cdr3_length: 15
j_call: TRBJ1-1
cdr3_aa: CASSRTTGGGSEAFF
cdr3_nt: TGTGCCAGCAGCCGAACGACAGGGGGTGGCTCTGAAGCTTTCTTT

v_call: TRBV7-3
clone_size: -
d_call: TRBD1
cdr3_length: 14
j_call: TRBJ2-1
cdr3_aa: CASSVLGQGYEQFF
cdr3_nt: TGTGCCAGCAGCGTGTTGGGACAGGGTTATGAGCAGTTCTTC

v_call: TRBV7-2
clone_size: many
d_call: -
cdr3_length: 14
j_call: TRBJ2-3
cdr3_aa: CASSSLSSTDTQYF
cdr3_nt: TGTGCCAGCAGCTCGTTATCTAGCACAGATACGCAGTATTTT

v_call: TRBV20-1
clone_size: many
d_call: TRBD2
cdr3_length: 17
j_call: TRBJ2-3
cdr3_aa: CSASPGTSGGGSDTQYF
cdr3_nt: TGCAGTGCTAGCCCTGGGACTAGCGGGGGGGGCTCGGATACGCAGTATTTT

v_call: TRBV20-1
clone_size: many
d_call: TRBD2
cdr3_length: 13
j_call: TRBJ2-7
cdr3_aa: CSASDREGYEQYF
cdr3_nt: TGCAGTGCTAGCGACCGGGAGGGATACGAGCAGTACTTC

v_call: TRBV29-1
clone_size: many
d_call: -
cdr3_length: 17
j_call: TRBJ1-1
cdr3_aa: CSVDGFRKGRKNTEAFF
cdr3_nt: TGCAGCGTTGACGGTTTCAGAAAGGGACGGAAGAACACTGAAGCTTTCTTT

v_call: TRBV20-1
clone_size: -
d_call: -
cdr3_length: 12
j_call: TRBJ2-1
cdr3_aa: CSAQRGGTDQFF
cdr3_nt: TGCAGTGCCCAGAGGGGGGGGACTGACCAGTTCTTC

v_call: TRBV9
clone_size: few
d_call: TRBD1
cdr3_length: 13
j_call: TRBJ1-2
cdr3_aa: CASSLDRAWGYTF
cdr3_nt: TGTGCCAGCAGCCTTGACAGGGCTTGGGGCTACACCTTC

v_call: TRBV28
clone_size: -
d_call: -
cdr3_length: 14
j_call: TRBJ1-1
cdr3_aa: CASLSGFLNTEAFF
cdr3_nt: TGTGCCAGTCTATCAGGGTTCCTGAACACTGAAGCTTTCTTT

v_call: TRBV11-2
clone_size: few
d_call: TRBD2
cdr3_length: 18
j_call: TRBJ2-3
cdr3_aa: CASSPRGTSGGRTDTQYF
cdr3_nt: TGTGCCAGCAGCCCGCGAGGGACTAGCGGGGGTCGCACAGATACGCAGTATTTT

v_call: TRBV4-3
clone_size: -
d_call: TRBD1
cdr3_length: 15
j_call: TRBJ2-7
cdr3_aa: CASSQDISGGWEQYF
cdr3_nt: TGCGCCAGCAGCCAAGATATCTCAGGGGGTTGGGAGCAGTACTTC

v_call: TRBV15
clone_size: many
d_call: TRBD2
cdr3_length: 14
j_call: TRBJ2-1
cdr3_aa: CATRNREGFNEQFF
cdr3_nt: TGTGCCACCAGGAACCGGGAGGGTTTCAATGAGCAGTTCTTC

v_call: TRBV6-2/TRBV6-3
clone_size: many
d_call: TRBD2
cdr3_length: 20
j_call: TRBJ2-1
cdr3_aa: CASSSRLTGGPQNSYNEQFF
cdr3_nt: TGTGCCAGCAGTTCCCGTTTGACGGGGGGGCCCCAAAACTCCTACAATGAGCAGTTCTTC

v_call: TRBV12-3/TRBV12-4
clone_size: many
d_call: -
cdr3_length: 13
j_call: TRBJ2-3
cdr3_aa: CASSRALADTQYF
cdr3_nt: TGTGCCAGCAGTCGCGCCCTAGCAGATACGCAGTATTTT

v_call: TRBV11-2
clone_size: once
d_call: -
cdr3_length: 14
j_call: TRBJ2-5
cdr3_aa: CASSPDWYQETQYF
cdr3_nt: TGTGCCAGCAGCCCGGACTGGTACCAAGAGACCCAGTACTTC

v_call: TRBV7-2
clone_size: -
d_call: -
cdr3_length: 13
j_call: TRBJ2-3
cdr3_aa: CASSFWPADTQYF
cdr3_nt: TGTGCCAGCAGCTTTTGGCCCGCGGATACGCAGTATTTT

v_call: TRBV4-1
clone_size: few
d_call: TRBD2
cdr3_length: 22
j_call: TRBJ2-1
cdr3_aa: CASSQDLPGLAGARSSYNEQFF
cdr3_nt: TGCGCCAGCAGCCAAGATTTACCGGGACTAGCGGGGGCGCGAAGCTCCTACAATGAGCAGTTCTTC

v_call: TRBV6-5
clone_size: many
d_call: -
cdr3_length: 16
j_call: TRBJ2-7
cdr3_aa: CASSYGASGYSYEQYF
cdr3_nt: TGTGCCAGCAGTTACGGTGCATCGGGGTACTCCTACGAGCAGTACTTC

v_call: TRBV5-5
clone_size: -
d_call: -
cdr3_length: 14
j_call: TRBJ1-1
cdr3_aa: CASSFGRVNTEAFF
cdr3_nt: TGTGCCAGCAGCTTTGGAAGGGTGAACACTGAAGCTTTCTTT

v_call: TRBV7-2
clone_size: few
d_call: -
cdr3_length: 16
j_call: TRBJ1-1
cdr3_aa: CASRSTGRLVRTEAFF
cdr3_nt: TGTGCCAGCAGGTCAACAGGGCGCCTGGTCCGCACTGAAGCTTTCTTT

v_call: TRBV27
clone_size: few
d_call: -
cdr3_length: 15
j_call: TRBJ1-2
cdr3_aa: CASSTKPAANYGYTF
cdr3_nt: TGTGCCAGCAGCACCAAGCCGGCAGCCAACTATGGCTACACCTTC

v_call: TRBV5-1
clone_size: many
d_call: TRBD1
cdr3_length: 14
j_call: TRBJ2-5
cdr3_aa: CASSSGQGGETQYF
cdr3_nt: TGCGCCAGCAGCTCTGGACAGGGCGGCGAGACCCAGTACTTC

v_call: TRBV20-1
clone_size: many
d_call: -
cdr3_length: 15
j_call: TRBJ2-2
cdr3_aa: CSARTTGKNTGELFF
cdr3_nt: TGCAGTGCTAGAACGACAGGAAAGAACACCGGGGAGCTGTTTTTT

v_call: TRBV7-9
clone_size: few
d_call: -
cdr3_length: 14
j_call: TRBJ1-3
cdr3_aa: CASSLLGELNTIYF
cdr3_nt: TGTGCCAGCAGCTTACTCGGGGAACTCAACACCATATATTTT

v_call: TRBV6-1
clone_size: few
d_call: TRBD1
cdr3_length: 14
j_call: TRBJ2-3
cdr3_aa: CASSRDRVADTQYF
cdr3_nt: TGTGCCAGCAGTCGGGACAGGGTCGCAGATACGCAGTATTTT

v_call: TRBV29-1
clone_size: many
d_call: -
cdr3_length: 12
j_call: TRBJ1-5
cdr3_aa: CSAGRPNQPQHF
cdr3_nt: TGCAGCGCCGGCCGGCCTAATCAGCCCCAGCATTTT

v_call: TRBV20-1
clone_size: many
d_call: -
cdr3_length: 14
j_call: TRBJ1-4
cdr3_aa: CSASHPDSFEKLFF
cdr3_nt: TGCAGTGCTAGCCACCCGGACAGTTTTGAAAAACTGTTTTTT

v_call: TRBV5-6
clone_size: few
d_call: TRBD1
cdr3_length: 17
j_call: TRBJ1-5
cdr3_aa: CASSYYPGQGANQPQHF
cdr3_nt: TGTGCCAGCAGCTACTACCCGGGACAGGGAGCCAATCAGCCCCAGCATTTT

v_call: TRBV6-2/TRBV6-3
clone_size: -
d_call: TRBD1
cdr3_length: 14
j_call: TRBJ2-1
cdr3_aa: CASRGQPSYNEQFF
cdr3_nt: TGTGCCAGCAGGGGACAGCCCTCCTACAATGAGCAGTTCTTC

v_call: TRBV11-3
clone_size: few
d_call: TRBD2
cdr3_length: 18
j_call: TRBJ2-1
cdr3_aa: CASSSTPRGGGAHGEQFF
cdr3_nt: TGTGCCAGCAGCTCGACCCCTAGGGGCGGGGGGGCTCACGGTGAGCAGTTCTTC

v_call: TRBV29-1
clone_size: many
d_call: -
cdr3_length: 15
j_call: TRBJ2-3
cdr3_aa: CSVGGVGPSTDTQYF
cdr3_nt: TGCAGCGTTGGAGGCGTGGGCCCTAGCACAGATACGCAGTATTTT

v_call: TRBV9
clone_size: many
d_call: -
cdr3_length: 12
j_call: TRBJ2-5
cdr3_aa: CASSDGRETQYF
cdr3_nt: TGTGCCAGCAGCGATGGACGGGAGACCCAGTACTTC

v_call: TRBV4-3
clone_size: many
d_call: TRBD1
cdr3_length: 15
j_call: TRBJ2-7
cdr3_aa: CASSQAGRGPYEQYF
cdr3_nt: TGCGCCAGCAGCCAAGCGGGCAGGGGGCCCTACGAGCAGTACTTC

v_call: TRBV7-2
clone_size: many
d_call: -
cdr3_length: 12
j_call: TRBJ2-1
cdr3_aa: CASSSQTGEQFF
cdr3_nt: TGTGCCAGCAGCTCACAGACGGGTGAGCAGTTCTTC

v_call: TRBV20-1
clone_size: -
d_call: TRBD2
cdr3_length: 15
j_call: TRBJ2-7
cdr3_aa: CSARENSGGFYEQYF
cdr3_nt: TGCAGTGCTAGAGAGAATAGCGGGGGGTTCTACGAGCAGTACTTC

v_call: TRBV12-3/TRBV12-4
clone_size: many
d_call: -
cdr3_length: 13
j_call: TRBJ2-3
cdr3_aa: CASRFGGTDTQYF
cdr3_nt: TGTGCCAGCAGATTCGGAGGGACAGATACGCAGTATTTT